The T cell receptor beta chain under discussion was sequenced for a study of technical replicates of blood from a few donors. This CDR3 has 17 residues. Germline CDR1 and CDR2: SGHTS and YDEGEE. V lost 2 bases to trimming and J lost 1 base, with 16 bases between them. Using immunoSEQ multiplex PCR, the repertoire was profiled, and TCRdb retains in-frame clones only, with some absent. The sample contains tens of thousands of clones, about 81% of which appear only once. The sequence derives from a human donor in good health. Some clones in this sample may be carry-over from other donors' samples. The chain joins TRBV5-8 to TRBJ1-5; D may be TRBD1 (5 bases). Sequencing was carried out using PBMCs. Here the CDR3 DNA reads TGTGCCAGCAGCTTTATAATTTCGGGGGACAGCAATCAGCCCCAGCATTTT. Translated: CASSFIISGDSNQPQHF.